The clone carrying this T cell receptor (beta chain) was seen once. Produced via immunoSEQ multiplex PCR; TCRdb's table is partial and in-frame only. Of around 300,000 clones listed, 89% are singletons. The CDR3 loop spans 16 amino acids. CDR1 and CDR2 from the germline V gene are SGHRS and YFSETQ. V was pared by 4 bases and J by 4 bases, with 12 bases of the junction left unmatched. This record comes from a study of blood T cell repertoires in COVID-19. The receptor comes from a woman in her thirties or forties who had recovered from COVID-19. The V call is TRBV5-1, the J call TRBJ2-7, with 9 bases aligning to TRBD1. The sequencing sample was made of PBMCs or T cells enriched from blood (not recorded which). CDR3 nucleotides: TGCGCCAGCAGCCCACTTCCCGGGACAGGGAGTTACGAGCAGTACTTC. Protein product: CASSPLPGTGSYEQYF.